Listed below are T cell receptor beta chains from one sample, sequenced in a study of vaccination effects on CD4 cells after COVID-19. Profiling relied on immunoSEQ multiplex PCR, and the TCRdb table lists in-frame clones only, not all of them. The sample holds some 20,000 clones, about 73% seen once. The antigens of these receptors remain unknown. The input for sequencing was CD4+ T cells from PBMCs cultured with HCoV-229E spike peptides, taken before COVID-19 vaccination. Source of these receptors: a human donor who received a COVID-19 vaccine. CDR3s include the opening cysteine and the closing phenylalanine or tryptophan. The order of the fields is clone size, D gene, V gene, J gene, CDR3 DNA, CDR3 protein. A D gene is named only where the DNA matches it firmly. Rows give clone size only sometimes, using once, few, many, or a class for an expanded clone.

few,TRBD1,TRBV5-4,TRBJ2-7,TGTGCCAGCAGCTTGGAGGGGGACAGTTTCTACGAGCAGTACTTC,CASSLEGDSFYEQYF
few,TRBD2,TRBV5-3,TRBJ2-4,TGTGCCAGAAGCTTCTCAATCAGACTAGCGGGAGCCCACTGCCATAAAAACATTCAGTACTTC,CARSFSIRLAGAHCHKNIQYF
NA,NA,TRBV19,TRBJ1-1,TGTGCCAGTAGTTCCCAGGGGAGGGGGGGAAGCACTGAAGCTTTCTTT,CASSSQGRGGSTEAFF
few,TRBD2,TRBV7-2,TRBJ2-2,TGTGCCAGCAGCCAACGGGGGGGCCGTTTCGGGGAGCTGTTTTTT,CASSQRGGRFGELFF
NA,NA,TRBV1,TRBJ2-1,TGCACCAGCAGCCAAGATTCGGGGGACGACAATGAGCAGTTCTTC,CTSSQDSGDDNEQFF
few,TRBD1,TRBV10-1,TRBJ2-1,TGCGCCAGCAGTGAGGGGGACAGGGCCGATGAGCAGTTCTTC,CASSEGDRADEQFF
NA,NA,TRBV27,TRBJ2-3,TGTGCCAGCAGTCCCCAAGGCGGGATCCCAGATACGCAGTATTTT,CASSPQGGIPDTQYF
NA,NA,TRBV10-3,TRBJ2-5,TGTGCCATCAGTGGGACAGCAGAAGAGACCCAGTACTTC,CAISGTAEETQYF
NA,NA,TRBV6-1,TRBJ1-4,TGTGCCAGCGGAGGGGCTACTAATGAAAAACTGTTTTTT,CASGGATNEKLFF
NA,TRBD1,TRBV4-1,TRBJ2-3,TGCGCCAGCGCAGCTGGGGACAGGGGCGGTACGCAGTATTTT,CASAAGDRGGTQYF
NA,TRBD2,TRBV19,TRBJ2-2,TGTGCCAGTAGTTCTGCGGGAGACCCAGGCGGGGAGCTGTTTTTT,CASSSAGDPGGELFF
NA,NA,TRBV5-6,TRBJ2-7,TGTGCCAGCAGCGTTCGGGCAGAGGAGCAGTACTTC,CASSVRAEEQYF
NA,NA,TRBV3-1/TRBV3-2,TRBJ2-3,TGTGCCAGCAGCCAAGCTTTCGGCGGGGTCAGCACAGATACGCAGTATTTT,CASSQAFGGVSTDTQYF
NA,NA,TRBV19,TRBJ2-3,TGTGCCAGTAGTATTACTCCGTTAGATACGCAGTATTTT,CASSITPLDTQYF
NA,NA,TRBV19,TRBJ1-2,TGTGCCAGTAGTACGCGAGACAGAGGGCCTGGCTACACCTTC,CASSTRDRGPGYTF
NA,TRBD2,TRBV29-1,TRBJ2-7,TGCAGCGCAGAGGAGGGACTAGCGGGATTTCGCGAGCAGTACTTC,CSAEEGLAGFREQYF
NA,TRBD2,TRBV5-6,TRBJ2-3,TGTGCCAGCAGCTTGCCCGGACTAGCGGTATCTAGCACAGATACGCAGTATTTT,CASSLPGLAVSSTDTQYF
NA,NA,TRBV5-1,TRBJ2-3,TGCGCCAGCAGCTTGGCGGGGGAGATAAATACGCAGTATTTT,CASSLAGEINTQYF
once,NA,TRBV5-1,TRBJ1-3,TGCGCCAGCAGCTTGGCCGGCGGTATCGGGGCTGGAAACACCATATATTTT,CASSLAGGIGAGNTIYF
once,NA,TRBV30,TRBJ1-5,TGTGCCTGGAGTGTCCAGGGCAATCAGCCCCAGCATTTT,CAWSVQGNQPQHF
few,NA,TRBV4-1,TRBJ2-2,TGCGCCAGCAGCCAAGATCGGACGGATACCGGGGAGCTGTTTTTT,CASSQDRTDTGELFF
NA,TRBD2,TRBV9,TRBJ2-3,TGTGCCAGCAGCAATGGACTAGCGGGGGACACGGCATCAGATACGCAGTATTTT,CASSNGLAGDTASDTQYF
NA,TRBD2,TRBV7-2,TRBJ2-1,TGTGCCAGCAGCGCGAGACTAGCGGGGGGCGGAAATGAGCAGTTCTTC,CASSARLAGGGNEQFF
once,TRBD1,TRBV5-1,TRBJ1-4,TGCGCCAGCAGCCGGGGACAGGGGGCCTCGAGGGATGAAAAACTGTTTTTT,CASSRGQGASRDEKLFF
NA,NA,TRBV11-2,TRBJ2-3,TGTGCCAGCAGCTTAGCCGTAAGCAGCCGAGGAAGCACAGATACGCAGTATTTT,CASSLAVSSRGSTDTQYF
medium-sized,TRBD1,TRBV18,TRBJ1-2,TGTGCCAGCTCTAGAACCCCCGGGACAGGGGGCAGCTCTAACTATGGCTACACCTTC,CASSRTPGTGGSSNYGYTF
NA,NA,TRBV5-8,TRBJ1-5,TGTGCCAGCACCCTGTATAGCAATCAGCCCCAGCATTTT,CASTLYSNQPQHF
NA,NA,TRBV5-1,TRBJ2-2,TGCGCCAGCAGCTTGAACGAAATCCGAGTGACCGGGGAGCTGTTTTTT,CASSLNEIRVTGELFF
NA,NA,TRBV3-1/TRBV3-2,TRBJ1-2,TGTGCCAGCAGCCTCCTCCCGGCCGGGGGTAGGGATGGCTACACCTTC,CASSLLPAGGRDGYTF
NA,NA,TRBV3-1/TRBV3-2,TRBJ2-5,TGTGCCAGCAGCCAAGGTAACAGGGAGACCCAGTACTTC,CASSQGNRETQYF
NA,TRBD2,TRBV5-1,TRBJ2-7,TGCGCCAGCAGCATTGGTGGGGGACTAGCGGGATCCTACGAGCAGTACTTC,CASSIGGGLAGSYEQYF
NA,NA,TRBV5-4,TRBJ2-7,TGTGCCAGCAGCTTGTTCTTTTGGCAGGGACCCTCCGAGCAGTACTTC,CASSLFFWQGPSEQYF
NA,TRBD1,TRBV9,TRBJ1-2,TGTGCCAGCAGTGGCAGGACAGGAGGTTACTATGGCTACACCTTC,CASSGRTGGYYGYTF
once,NA,TRBV14,TRBJ2-3,TGTGCCAGCAGCCAGCCGGGCACAGATACGCAGTATTTT,CASSQPGTDTQYF
NA,TRBD1,TRBV29-1,TRBJ2-4,TGCAGCGTAGAATCCGGACAGGGCGGCATTCAGTACTTC,CSVESGQGGIQYF
NA,TRBD2,TRBV30,TRBJ2-7,TGTGCCTGGAGTGCAGAGGCCGGGACTAGCGGGGGGTACGAGCAGTACTTC,CAWSAEAGTSGGYEQYF
NA,NA,TRBV5-1,TRBJ2-1,TGCGCCAGCAGCAGAAAGACAGTTAACTCAGTTCACAATGAGCAGTTCTTC,CASSRKTVNSVHNEQFF
NA,TRBD2,TRBV5-1,TRBJ2-1,TGCGCCAGCAGCTTGGCAACTAGCGGGAGCCATGAGCAGTTCTTC,CASSLATSGSHEQFF
NA,TRBD1,TRBV6-4,TRBJ2-1,TGTGCCAGCAGTGACGGGACAGGGGGCAATGAGCAGTTCTTC,CASSDGTGGNEQFF
NA,NA,TRBV6-5,TRBJ2-5,TGTGCCAGCAGTTACTCGACTAGGGGGATAGGGGAGACCCAGTACTTC,CASSYSTRGIGETQYF
few,NA,TRBV25-1,TRBJ2-2,TGTGCCAGCAGTGAATTGGCAGGGGTAGGCAACACCGGGGAGCTGTTTTTT,CASSELAGVGNTGELFF
NA,NA,TRBV7-8,TRBJ1-6,TGTGCCAGCAGGGAAACAGAGACGCGGTCACCCCTCCACTTT,CASRETETRSPLHF
NA,TRBD1,TRBV2,TRBJ1-2,TGTGCCAGCAGCGACCCGGGACAGGGGGACTATGGCTACACCTTC,CASSDPGQGDYGYTF
NA,NA,TRBV2,TRBJ2-5,TGTGCCAGCAGTGAACAACTTGTTTCCAGGGAGACCCAGTACTTC,CASSEQLVSRETQYF